The 24 T cell receptor beta chains in this list originate from one sample, sequenced in a study of T cell responses to AZD1222 COVID-19 vaccine. The table came from immunoSEQ multiplex PCR; TCRdb's copy has only in-frame clones and leaves some out. The sample has 100,000 to 150,000 clones; 80% to 90% are singletons. This sample comprised peripheral blood, obtained on day 0 of AZD1222 vaccination. These TCRs come from an adult in good health.

The chain joins TRBV10-3 to TRBJ2-7; TRBD2 aligns across 11 bases. V trimming: 2 bases; J trimming: 2 bases; junction bases outside the gene matches: 8. This CDR3 contains 17 residues. CDR1 is ENHRY, CDR2 SYGVKD, per germline. In DNA, the CDR3 is TGTGCCATCAGTGAGGCCTCTAGCGGGAGGTTCGCCTACGAGCAGTACTTC. It specifies CAISEASSGRFAYEQYF.

The rearrangement uses TRBV10-3 and TRBJ1-1; TRBD1 is a possible D gene (6 bases). Germline CDR1 is ENHRY and CDR2 is SYGVKD. V was clipped by 4 bases and J by 2 bases, with 14 bases between them. The CDR3 is 15 amino acids. CDR3 sequence (DNA): TGTGCCATCAGTGGACCGGGACAAAGCAACACTGAAGCTTTCTTT. It yields the protein CAISGPGQSNTEAFF.

The chain has TRBV27 and TRBJ1-6, with 8 bases identical to TRBD1. Germline V gene data show CDR1 as MNHEY and CDR2 as SMNVEV (reference sequence). V shed 7 bases, J shed 1 base, and the junction held 6 bases outside the gene matches. The CDR3 sequence is 16 residues long. CDR3: CASTRTGRSYNSPLHF. In DNA, the CDR3 is TGTGCCAGCACCCGGACAGGGAGATCCTATAATTCACCCCTCCACTTT.

The J gene is TRBJ2-7, the V gene TRBV2, with D possibly being TRBD1 (5 bases). V was shortened by 0 bases and J by 2 bases, with 11 bases between the two germline ends. The CDR3 length is 15 residues. From germline, CDR1 is SNHLY and CDR2 FYNNEI. The CDR3 sequence: CASSEAKGPTYEQYF. CDR3 bases: TGTGCCAGCAGTGAAGCTAAGGGGCCGACCTACGAGCAGTACTTC.

CDR3 region: CASSSPGLADNEQFF. Here the CDR3 DNA reads TGTGCCAGCAGTTCGCCGGGACTAGCGGACAATGAGCAGTTCTTC. The rearrangement uses TRBV7-9 and TRBJ2-1; 11 nucleotides line up with TRBD2. The CDR3 loop spans 15 amino acids. Unmatched junction bases numbered 6, after V lost 6 bases and J lost 5 bases. Germline-derived CDR1 and CDR2 are SEHNR and FQNEAQ (reference sequence).

The genes are TRBV2 and TRBJ1-6; 7 bases are a match to TRBD1. The CDR3 is 14 amino acids. Germline V gives CDR1 SNHLY, CDR2 FYNNEI. J lost 9 bases, V lost 6 bases, and 8 bases had no gene match. The CDR3 loop reads CASRETGVVSPLHF. The CDR3 DNA is TGTGCCAGCAGGGAAACAGGGGTGGTTTCACCCCTCCACTTT.

The chain employs TRBV24-1 and TRBJ2-1; D possibly corresponds to TRBD2 (6 bases). V was shortened by 3 bases and J by 8 bases, with 19 bases between the two germline ends. CDR3 length: 16 residues. The germline CDR1 and CDR2 sequences are KGHDR and SFDVKD. Written as DNA, the CDR3 is TGTGCCACCAGTGATCGGTCGGCAGGGAGGTACTATGAGCAGTTCTTC. Protein product: CATSDRSAGRYYEQFF.

Turning to this clone: The sample has other DNA sequences that encode this CDR3 too. The chain uses TRBV5-1 and TRBJ1-3; 12 nucleotides match TRBD1. This CDR3 has 16 residues. With 4 bases clipped from V and 3 bases from J, the junction kept 5 bases outside the gene matches. Germline V gene lookup returns CDR1 SGHRS and CDR2 YFSETQ. The CDR3 nucleotides read TGCGCCAGCAGCCCGGGACAGGGGGCGGGTGGAAACACCATATATTTT. Protein: CASSPGQGAGGNTIYF.

This clone appeared a few times. The genes are TRBV18 and TRBJ1-3, with D perhaps TRBD1 (6 bases). This CDR3 spans 15 amino acids. Trimming shortened V by 4 bases and J by 2 bases, and 12 bases separated the two germline ends. Germline V gene data show CDR1 as KGHSH and CDR2 as LQKENI. This chain's CDR3 is CASSLQGLAGNTIYF. In nucleotides, the CDR3 is TGTGCCAGCTCACTACAGGGACTCGCTGGAAACACCATATATTTT.

The rearrangement joins TRBV28 to TRBJ1-2; TRBD1 might be the D (6 bases). The CDR3 covers 13 residues. The germline CDR1 and CDR2 sequences are MDHEN and SYDVKM. V lost 3 bases, J lost 6 bases, and 11 bases lay in between. CDR3 DNA: TGTGCCAGCAGTTTTTATAGGGGGAATGGCTACACCTTC. Translated, it gives CASSFYRGNGYTF.

The V call is TRBV25-1, the J call TRBJ2-3, with D uncertain. The CDR3 has 13 amino acids. V shed 4 bases and J shed 5 bases, with 10 bases lying between them. Germline lookup yields CDR1 MGHDK and CDR2 SYGVNS. CDR3 nucleotides: TGTGCCAGCAGTGGGCTAGTTATAGATACGCAGTATTTT. Protein product: CASSGLVIDTQYF. The variable domain in full, completed from reference TRBV25-1 and TRBJ2-3, reads EADIYQTPRYLVIGTGKKITLECSQTMGHDKMYWYQQDPGMELHLIHYSYGVNSTEKGDLSSESTVSRIRTEHFPLTLESARPSHTSQYLCASSGLVIDTQYFGPGTRLTVL.

The chain couples TRBV18 to TRBJ1-1; maybe TRBD1 (6 bases). The CDR3 consists of 13 residues. Germline V lookup: CDR1 KGHSH, CDR2 LQKENI. V shed 5 bases and J shed 1 base, with 8 bases lying between them. This CDR3 reads CASSSGQNTEAFF. The CDR3 bases are TGTGCCAGCTCATCGGGACAGAACACTGAAGCTTTCTTT.

The chain recombines TRBV6-2 or TRBV6-3 with TRBJ1-5, with a weak D call TRBD1 (5 bases). V gave up 0 bases and J gave up 9 bases, with 21 bases separating them. Germline assignment: CDR1 MNHEY and CDR2 SVGEGT. The CDR3 contains 17 residues. The CDR3 is CASSYSRNRGEKRPQHF. The CDR3 DNA reads as TGTGCCAGCAGTTACTCGAGGAATAGGGGCGAGAAGCGGCCCCAGCATTTT.

CDR3 in amino acids: CASSTPDDTDTQYF. The CDR3 DNA is TGTGCCAGTAGTACGCCCGACGACACAGATACGCAGTATTTT. The genes are TRBV19 and TRBJ2-3, with D hard to call. The CDR3 runs 14 residues. With 4 bases removed from V and 2 bases from J, the gap between germline ends came to 10 bases. Germline V gene sequence: CDR1 LNHDA, CDR2 SQIVND (reference sequence).

V is TRBV29-1 and J is TRBJ1-1, with 7 bases identical to TRBD1. This CDR3 is 14 amino acids long. Germline CDR1 reads SQVTM; CDR2 reads ANQGSEA. V lost 6 bases to trimming and J lost 1 base; unmatched junction nucleotides: 8. As DNA, the CDR3 is TGCAGCGTCGGGACGACAGGGTCGAACACTGAAGCTTTCTTT. This gives the protein CSVGTTGSNTEAFF. Full variable domain (outside the CDR3, taken from reference TRBV29-1 and TRBJ1-1): SAVISQKPSRDICQRGTSLTIQCQVDSQVTMMFWYRQQPGQSLTLIATANQGSEATYESGFVIDKFPISRPNLTFSTLTVSNMSPEDSSIYLCSVGTTGSNTEAFFGQGTRLTVV.

The gene calls are TRBV24-1 and TRBJ2-1; weak D call: TRBD1 (5 bases). This CDR3 is built from 14 residues. The V gene's germline CDR1 is KGHDR and CDR2 SFDVKD. The V and J ends lost 4 bases and 8 bases respectively, with 14 bases between them. DNA of the CDR3: TGTGCCACCAGTGAATTAAGCAGGGTAGATGAGCAGTTCTTC. Translation: CATSELSRVDEQFF.

This chain connects TRBV11-2 to TRBJ2-2, with D perhaps given as TRBD1 or TRBD2 (5 bases each). Trimming took 0 bases from V and 5 from J, leaving 10 bases between them. The CDR3 spans 15 residues. In germline, CDR1 is SGHAT, CDR2 FQNNGV. CDR3 DNA sequence: TGTGCCAGCAGCTTAGAGGGGACGAGAACCGGGGAGCTGTTTTTT. It encodes CASSLEGTRTGELFF.

This clone was seen once. The rearrangement joins TRBV10-3 to TRBJ1-1, with D maybe TRBD1 (5 bases). Trimming removed 2 bases from V and 5 bases from J, with 9 bases in between. The CDR3 sequence is 13 residues long. Germline CDR1 ENHRY, CDR2 SYGVKD. CDR3 coding DNA: TGTGCCATCAGTGAGGAGGGGCGAACTGAAGCTTTCTTT. This encodes CAISEEGRTEAFF.

The CDR3 DNA sequence: TGTGCCAGCAGCTTAAGACAGGAAAATTCACCCCTCCACTTT. This translates into CASSLRQENSPLHF. V usage is TRBV7-6 and J usage is TRBJ1-6; weak D call: TRBD1 (6 bases). In germline, CDR1 is SGHVS, CDR2 FNYEAQ. The CDR3 runs to 14 residues. The ends were cut back, 2 bases at V and 7 bases at J, with 9 bases in the middle. The variable domain in full, with the rest retrieved from reference TRBV7-6 and TRBJ1-6, is GAGVSQSPRYKVTKRGQDVALRCDPISGHVSLYWYRQALGQGPEFLTYFNYEAQQDKSGLPNDRFSAERPEGSISTLTIQRTEQRDSAMYRCASSLRQENSPLHFGNGTRLTVT.

The chain recombines TRBV6-6 with TRBJ2-5, with 12 nucleotides matching TRBD2. Germline V gene lookup returns CDR1 MNHNY and CDR2 SVGAGI (reference sequence). J gave up 3 bases and V 6 bases, and 17 bases lay outside the gene matches. The CDR3 covers 19 residues. In DNA, the CDR3 is TGTGCCAGCAGCTACGATCCAATCTCGTGGACTAGCGGGGAAGAGACCCAGTACTTC. It yields the protein CASSYDPISWTSGEETQYF.

The chain has TRBV7-9 and TRBJ1-2, with D possibly TRBD1 on 5 matching bases. V gave up 5 bases and J gave up 0 bases, with 13 bases separating them. Germline CDR1 reads SEHNR; CDR2 reads FQNEAQ (reference sequence). The CDR3 is 15 residues long. The CDR3, as DNA: TGTGCCAGCAGCAGTTACAGGCTTCCTAACTATGGCTACACCTTC. Amino acids: CASSSYRLPNYGYTF.

The chain recombines TRBV7-9 with TRBJ1-1, with TRBD1 as a possible D gene (6 bases). This CDR3 comprises 13 residues. Germline CDR1 reads SEHNR; CDR2 reads FQNEAQ (reference sequence). Trimming removed 8 bases at V and 0 bases at J, with 10 bases between. CDR3 region: CASSSGVNTEAFF. As DNA, the CDR3 is TGTGCCAGCTCCTCAGGGGTGAACACTGAAGCTTTCTTT.

A single count supports this clone. This sequence joins TRBV2 and TRBJ2-3; 12 positions agree with TRBD2. With V trimmed by 5 bases and J by 4 bases, 10 bases remained unmatched. The V gene's germline CDR1 is SNHLY and CDR2 FYNNEI. This CDR3 spans 17 amino acids. CDR3: CASSKLAGGGEADTQYF. The DNA for the CDR3 is TGTGCCAGCAGTAAACTAGCGGGAGGAGGGGAGGCAGATACGCAGTATTTT. The whole variable domain, filled in from reference TRBV2 and TRBJ2-3, reads EPEVTQTPSHQVTQMGQEVILRCVPISNHLYFYWYRQILGQKVEFLVSFYNNEISEKSEIFDDQFSVERPDGSNFTLKIRSTKLEDSAMYFCASSKLAGGGEADTQYFGPGTRLTVL.

The chain carries TRBV9 and TRBJ2-7, with TRBD2 identical over 7 bases. The germline CDR1 and CDR2 sequences are SGDLS and YYNGEE. The CDR3 contains 15 residues. V was pared by 0 bases and J by 9 bases, with 12 bases of the junction left unmatched. In DNA form, the CDR3 reads TGTGCCAGCAGCGTAGCGGGAGATGCGGCGGGAGCGCAGTACTTC. Amino acid sequence: CASSVAGDAAGAQYF.